This entry lists 14 T cell receptor beta chains sequenced from one sample in a study of blood T cell repertoires in COVID-19. Some clones are missing from TCRdb's copy, which holds only in-frame ones; the method was immunoSEQ multiplex PCR. The repertoire consists of about 200,000 clones, with 75% to 90% occurring once and the leading ten covering about 6.9%. Material: peripheral blood. These receptors all come from a man between 60 and 75 years old with acute or convalescent COVID-19.

V usage is TRBV2 and J usage is TRBJ2-2; TRBD2 matches 8 bases. This CDR3 region has 13 residues. Germline CDR1 and CDR2: SNHLY and FYNNEI. V was clipped by 8 bases and J by 9 bases; unmatched bases: 8. The CDR3 nucleotides are TGTGCCAGCTCAGCGGGAGAGAATCGGGAGCTGTTTTTT. It is translated as CASSAGENRELFF.

The V call is TRBV29-1, the J call TRBJ1-6; D perhaps matches TRBD1 (5 bases). Deletions cut 4 bases from V and 13 bases from J, with 20 bases between. The CDR3 runs to 14 residues. Germline V gene lookup returns CDR1 SQVTM and CDR2 ANQGSEA. The DNA for the CDR3 is TGCAGCGTTGCGTCGGGGGACCCCGGCGGTCCCCTCCACTTT. The encoded protein is CSVASGDPGGPLHF.

This chain joins TRBV18 and TRBJ2-1; maybe TRBD2 (5 bases). Trimming took 4 bases from V and 0 from J, leaving 13 bases between them. CDR1 and CDR2 from the germline V gene are KGHSH and LQKENI. This CDR3 has 16 amino acids. The CDR3 DNA sequence: TGTGCCAGCTCACTGGGAGCGGATAGCTCCTACAATGAGCAGTTCTTC. Protein: CASSLGADSSYNEQFF.

This chain connects TRBV3-1 (or the pseudogene TRBV3-2) to TRBJ2-6, with 11 bases that match TRBD1. The J segment lost 2 bases and the V segment lost 7 bases, leaving 7 bases of the junction unmatched. In germline, CDR1 is LGHDT, CDR2 YNNKEL (reference sequence). The CDR3 loop spans 17 amino acids. The CDR3 reads CASKPGQGVAGANVLTF. The CDR3 region has the DNA TGTGCCAGCAAACCGGGACAGGGGGTAGCTGGGGCCAACGTCCTGACTTTC.

The J gene is TRBJ2-3, the V gene TRBV4-2; a weak D match, TRBD2 (5 bases). The CDR3 totals 15 residues. V was pared by 5 bases and J by 3 bases, with 15 bases between. Germline CDR1 is LGHNA and CDR2 is YNFKEQ. The CDR3, as DNA: TGTGCCAGCAGCGCTACGGCCCCGGGGACAGATACGCAGTATTTT. It yields the protein CASSATAPGTDTQYF.

J is TRBJ2-1 and V is TRBV11-2, with 7 bases matching TRBD2. The CDR3 is 15 residues long. With 1 base clipped from V and 4 bases from J, the junction kept 4 bases outside the gene matches. The germline gives CDR1 SGHAT, CDR2 FQNNGV. DNA for the CDR3: TGTGCCAGCAGCTTAGGGGCGGGGGATTACAATGAGCAGTTCTTC. As protein: CASSLGAGDYNEQFF.

J is TRBJ2-7 and V is TRBV7-9; 9 bases are shared with TRBD2. In germline, CDR1 is SEHNR, CDR2 FQNEAQ (reference sequence). The length of the CDR3 is 16 residues. The V segment lost 5 bases and the J segment 5 bases; nucleotides outside the gene matches: 13. Written as DNA, the CDR3 is TGTGCCAGCAGCCCCCTAGCGGGAAAGGGAACTGACGAGCAGTACTTC. Translation gives CASSPLAGKGTDEQYF.

The V call is TRBV25-1, the J call TRBJ1-6; D perhaps matches TRBD1 (5 bases). Trimming shortened V by 5 bases and J by 10 bases, and 12 bases separated the two germline ends. This CDR3 region has 13 residues. Germline values: CDR1 MGHDK, CDR2 SYGVNS. The CDR3 DNA reads as TGTGCCAGCAGTTTGAGGACATCATCACCCCTCCACTTT. This codes for CASSLRTSSPLHF. The full variable domain, in which reference TRBV25-1 and TRBJ1-6 provide the parts outside the CDR3, is EADIYQTPRYLVIGTGKKITLECSQTMGHDKMYWYQQDPGMELHLIHYSYGVNSTEKGDLSSESTVSRIRTEHFPLTLESARPSHTSQYLCASSLRTSSPLHFGNGTRLTVT.

This sequence joins TRBV12-3 or TRBV12-4 and TRBJ1-2, with TRBD1 as a possible D gene (6 bases). Trimming removed 6 bases at V and 4 bases at J, with 9 bases between. The CDR3 is 12 amino acids. This CDR3 reads CASRVGGYGYTF. In nucleotides, the CDR3 is TGTGCCAGCAGGGTAGGGGGCTATGGCTACACCTTC.

V gene TRBV6-1 combines with J gene TRBJ1-3, with D possibly TRBD1 on 6 matching bases. The CDR3 covers 17 residues. Germline CDR1 and CDR2: MNHNS and SASEGT. The V and J ends lost 0 bases and 0 bases respectively, with 12 bases between them. This chain's CDR3 is CASSEAQWTVSGNTIYF. The CDR3 DNA is TGTGCCAGCAGTGAAGCGCAATGGACAGTCTCTGGAAACACCATATATTTT.

CDR3 nucleotides: TGTGCCAGCAGCTTCGGACCGGGGAACTACGAGCAGTACTTC. It encodes CASSFGPGNYEQYF. The rearrangement links TRBV7-2 to TRBJ2-7, with D perhaps matching TRBD2 (5 bases). The V gene lost 3 bases and the J gene lost 3 bases, with 12 bases spanning the gap. This CDR3 spans 14 amino acids. CDR1 is SGHTA, CDR2 FQGNSA, per germline.

The chain is built from TRBV6-1 and TRBJ2-7, with D possibly being TRBD2 (5 bases). CDR3 length: 14 residues. With 0 bases removed from V and 1 base from J, the gap between germline ends came to 7 bases. CDR1 and CDR2 from the germline V gene are MNHNS and SASEGT. CDR3: CASSEARGSYEQYF. The DNA of the CDR3 is TGTGCCAGCAGTGAAGCCCGGGGTTCCTACGAGCAGTACTTC.

This clone was recorded only once. The chain employs TRBV6-1 and TRBJ2-7; D gene ambiguous. V lost 2 bases and J lost 2, with 10 bases in between. Germline loops: CDR1 MNHNS, CDR2 SASEGT. This CDR3 has 14 residues. CDR3 protein: CASSENSLTYEQYF. The DNA for the CDR3 is TGTGCCAGCAGTGAAAATAGTCTTACCTACGAGCAGTACTTC.

The chain uses TRBV7-9 and TRBJ1-1, with 7 bases that match TRBD1. V lost 8 bases and J lost 0; bases outside the gene matches: 3. CDR3 length equals 13 residues. In germline, CDR1 is SEHNR, CDR2 FQNEAQ (reference sequence). CDR3 loop: CASQGGVNTEAFF. CDR3 sequence (DNA): TGTGCCAGCCAGGGGGGAGTGAACACTGAAGCTTTCTTT.